This entry features one T cell receptor (beta chain) sequence. What this receptor recognizes is not known. No qualities accompany the bases; no much larger clone lies one base away. The CDR3 regions of human TCRbeta chains were analyzed by immunosequencing. The authors processed their data as follows. TCRs in the repertoires were compared against a reference library of SARS-CoV-2-specific TCRs that had been generated with the MIRA antigen-specificity platform. Breadth was defined as the fraction of unique TCRs that were SARS-CoV-2-associated. Depth was defined as the fraction of total T cells that were SARS-CoV-2-associated. Using the MIRA data, each spike-specific TCR was assigned both to the spike region to which the TCR was reactive and to a CD4 or CD8 class. Log10-transformed breadth and depth values were compared by one-way ANOVA with Sidak's multiple comparisons tests. Drawn from immuneACCESS, this table holds only the in-frame rearrangements with V and J called that TCRdb kept. Clones are partly lost; checked studies trace under half to an unresolved V gene and leave the rest unexplained. V, J and clone size are those of that table, while D and trimming were read from the DNA. The sample table records about 140,000 clones; 70% to 90% of these occur just once. About 3% of the sample comes from the top ten.

CDR1 SEHNR and CDR2 FQNEAQ are derived from the germline V gene (reference sequence). The CDR3, cysteine through phenylalanine, is 12 amino acids long. This entry keeps only the CDR3 DNA: 36 bases, framed from base 1. Deletion took 4 bases off V and 8 bases off J, with a span of 11 bases between the germline ends. Interpreted using the paper, the time point label stands for: baseline before first vaccination. The vaccinee samples were drawn from two UK trials, COV001 and COV002, one of which was a single-blind randomized controlled phase 2/3 trial testing AZD1222 (ChAdOx1 nCoV-19) in healthy adults. For TCRbeta chain sequencing, PBMC samples were collected from trial participants at day 0 and at day 28 after the second dose. This specimen belongs to a study of T cell responses to AZD1222 COVID-19 vaccine (dated by TCRdb to 2020 to 2022). Describing the broader study: AZD1222 recipients whose second dose came at about 4 weeks and those whose second dose came at about 12 weeks were combined into one group, since spike-specific TCR depth and breadth did not differ between the two schedules. A total of about 230 trial participants underwent TCR sequencing, of whom about 210 received two doses of AZD1222 and about 25 received two doses of the MenACWY control vaccine. Trial participants were enrolled by age into 18-55, 56-69 and 70-plus year subgroups, with about 150, 27 and 61 TCR-sequenced participants respectively. On the study overall, not on this receptor specifically: In the small 56-69-year group, the increase in depth fell short of significance, most likely because of low power. Vaccine-associated CD4 TCRs spanned the whole spike protein, with dominant responses in regions 160-218 and 743-854. After two AZD1222 doses, both the breadth and the depth of spike-specific TCRs were significantly higher than at day 0 and than in MenACWY recipients. Conclusions about previously exposed vaccinees are limited, since just five to seven AZD1222 recipients were seropositive for SARS-CoV-2 at baseline. Most participants were white British and females outnumbered males, and the authors suggested that clonal diversity may have been underestimated. No day 14 peak-response samples were available, so repertoires were characterized only after the peak T cell response. Reportedly, almost half of the unique spike-specific TCRs recognized epitopes lying outside the regions that are mutated in the B.1.351 and B.1.1.7 variants.

The chain uses TRBV7-9 and TRBJ1-2; TRBD1 is perhaps the D gene, given 5 matching bases. The material was peripheral blood, obtained on day 0 of AZD1222 vaccination. The receptor was isolated from an adult in good health. The DNA sequence is given as TGTGCCAGCAGCTCCCAGGGAATCGGCTACACCTTC. Translation gives CASSSQGIGYTF.